These 13 T cell receptor beta chains were all obtained from the same sample, sequenced in a study of blood T cell repertoires in COVID-19. The method was immunoSEQ multiplex PCR; TCRdb's version includes in-frame clones alone and lacks a portion of them. The sample lists 150,000 to 200,000 clones, around nine tenths occurring once. Material: peripheral blood. The source is a human donor in a cohort sampled during active COVID-19.

This clone showed up just once. The rearrangement uses TRBV19 and TRBJ1-6; D possibly corresponds to TRBD1 (6 bases). This CDR3 is 13 amino acids long. Germline V gene lookup returns CDR1 LNHDA and CDR2 SQIVND (reference sequence). V lost 8 bases, J lost 4 bases, and 9 bases lay in between. CDR3 DNA sequence: TGTGCCAGTGGACAGACTTATAATTCACCCCTCCACTTT. It yields the protein CASGQTYNSPLHF.

This chain joins TRBV19 and TRBJ2-1, with a weak D call TRBD1 (6 bases). The V end lost 2 bases, the J end lost 11 bases, and 10 bases lay between the germline ends. CDR1 and CDR2 from the germline V gene are LNHDA and SQIVND (reference sequence). This CDR3 has 12 amino acids. The DNA of the CDR3 is TGTGCCAGTAGTATAAAGGGGGACAAGCAGTTCTTC. It translates to CASSIKGDKQFF.

This clone came up many times. This chain connects TRBV27 to TRBJ1-6, with D possibly TRBD1 on 6 matching bases. Germline V CDR1 and CDR2: MNHEY, SMNVEV (reference sequence). The ends were cut back, 8 bases at V and 8 bases at J, with 13 bases in the middle. The CDR3 covers 13 residues. DNA for the CDR3: TGTGCCAGCTCGTACAGGGCCGATTCACCCCTCCACTTT. This gives the protein CASSYRADSPLHF.

In its sample, this clone was seen once. The J gene is TRBJ2-3, the V gene TRBV6-5, with D uncertain. The V end was cut by 5 bases, the J end by 2 bases, with 11 bases between. Germline values: CDR1 MNHEY, CDR2 SVGAGI. The length of the CDR3 is 14 residues. This CDR3 is CASSPLVSTDTQYF. The CDR3, as DNA: TGTGCCAGCAGTCCTCTAGTCTCCACAGATACGCAGTATTTT.

The rearrangement joins TRBV7-2 to TRBJ1-2, with 9 bases identical to TRBD1. Germline CDR1 reads SGHTA; CDR2 reads FQGNSA. The CDR3 runs to 15 residues. V lost 5 bases to trimming and J lost 5 bases; unmatched junction nucleotides: 9. The CDR3 bases are TGTGCCAGCAGCGTTACCCGGGACAGGGCATATGGCTACACCTTC. As protein: CASSVTRDRAYGYTF.

Only one count was recorded for this clone. V and J are TRBV28 and TRBJ2-7, with D unresolved. Germline values: CDR1 MDHEN, CDR2 SYDVKM. The V end was cut by 2 bases, the J end by 0 bases, with 17 bases between. CDR3 length equals 17 residues. CDR3: CASSLPHYPKSSYEQYF. The DNA for the CDR3 is TGTGCCAGCAGTTTACCGCACTACCCTAAGAGCTCCTACGAGCAGTACTTC.

CDR3 in DNA: TGTGCCAGTAGCAGGGGCAACTATGGCTACACCTTC. It yields the protein CASSRGNYGYTF. The chain employs TRBV25-1 and TRBJ1-2; D may be TRBD1 (6 bases). The CDR3 totals 12 residues. Trimming pared 9 bases from V and 2 bases from J, leaving 10 bases between. The germline gives CDR1 MGHDK, CDR2 SYGVNS.

The genes are TRBV5-1 and TRBJ2-6, with D perhaps TRBD1 (6 bases). In germline, CDR1 is SGHRS, CDR2 YFSETQ. Trimming took off 7 bases at V and 4 bases at J, with 15 bases between the two ends. The CDR3 loop spans 15 amino acids. The CDR3 DNA follows: TGCGCCAGCTCGGGACAAGGTGGCGGGGCCAACGTCCTGACTTTC. Amino acids: CASSGQGGGANVLTF.

The CDR3 DNA follows: TGTGCCAGCAGAGGAATCGGGACAGAGGGCTACACCTTC. Translation: CASRGIGTEGYTF. The chain joins TRBV12-3 or TRBV12-4 to TRBJ1-2, with 7 nucleotides matching TRBD1. V was pared by 6 bases and J by 8 bases, with 9 bases of the junction left unmatched. The CDR3 loop spans 13 amino acids.

V and J are TRBV27 and TRBJ2-7, with 9 bases identical to TRBD2. Germline lookup yields CDR1 MNHEY and CDR2 SMNVEV (reference sequence). The trim removed 2 bases at V and 5 bases at J, leaving 7 bases unmatched. The CDR3 length is 15 residues. The CDR3 DNA is TGTGCCAGCAGTTTAGGCGGGAGGGCCAGGAACGAGCAGTACTTC. Its protein product is CASSLGGRARNEQYF.

This clone came up once. The genes are TRBV5-6 and TRBJ2-7, with 10 bases fitting TRBD1. This CDR3 is built from 13 residues. J lost 3 bases, V lost 3 bases, and 0 bases had no gene match. CDR1 and CDR2 from the germline V gene are SGHDT and YYEEEE. Here the CDR3 DNA reads TGTGCCAGCAGCTGGACAGGGGGCTACGAGCAGTACTTC. This translates into CASSWTGGYEQYF.

This clone has a count of ten or more. The rearrangement joins TRBV28 to TRBJ2-7, with 10 bases lining up with TRBD2. The CDR3 runs to 12 residues. Trimming at V came to 5 bases and at J to 7 bases, leaving 2 bases not matched to a gene. Germline loops: CDR1 MDHEN, CDR2 SYDVKM. In nucleotides, the CDR3 is TGTGCCAGCAGTCTGGGACTAGCGGAGCAGTACTTC. Its protein product is CASSLGLAEQYF. The variable domain in full, with the rest retrieved from reference TRBV28 and TRBJ2-7, is DVKVTQSSRYLVKRTGEKVFLECVQDMDHENMFWYRQDPGLGLRLIYFSYDVKMKEKGDIPEGYSVSREKKERFSLILESASTNQTSMYLCASSLGLAEQYFGPGTRLTVT.

V is TRBV18 and J is TRBJ1-1; 11 bases fit TRBD1. This CDR3 is built from 16 residues. Looked up from germline, CDR1 is KGHSH and CDR2 is LQKENI. V lost 0 bases, J lost 4 bases, and 4 bases stayed unmatched. The CDR3 coding sequence is TGTGCCAGCTCACCACCCGGACAGGGGGCTGGCACTGAAGCTTTCTTT. As protein: CASSPPGQGAGTEAFF.